What follows are 18 T cell receptor beta chains derived from one specimen sequenced in a study of lymphopenia after photon versus proton radiotherapy. Repertoires were generated with immunoSEQ multiplex PCR, while TCRdb's copy carries only in-frame clones and drops some. This sample carries roughly 5,100 clones, 70% to 90% of them seen once, and the ten largest clones take less than 20%. The source material was peripheral blood, sampled from a patient treated with photon-based radiotherapy. The receptors derive from a man aged 30-40 years with gastric cancer.

This clone was observed a single time. V is TRBV5-6 and J is TRBJ1-4; weak D call: TRBD1 (6 bases). The CDR3 contains 16 residues. Germline values: CDR1 SGHDT, CDR2 YYEEEE. V was trimmed by 4 bases and J by 0 bases, leaving 13 bases between them. Here the CDR3 DNA reads TGTGCCAGCAGCCCCGGACAGATTGCAACTAATGAAAAACTGTTTTTT. Translated, it gives CASSPGQIATNEKLFF.

J is TRBJ2-5 and V is TRBV7-9; D not resolved. There are 15 residues in the CDR3. V lost 4 bases and J lost 2, with 14 bases in between. Looked up from germline, CDR1 is SEHNR and CDR2 is FQNEAQ (reference sequence). Written as DNA, the CDR3 is TGTGCCAGCAGCTCCCCACTGGCGGAACAAGAGACCCAGTACTTC. Protein product: CASSSPLAEQETQYF.

J is TRBJ1-2 and V is TRBV9; 10 bases fit TRBD1. CDR1 and CDR2 (germline): SGDLS, YYNGEE. Trimming removed 6 bases from V and 7 bases from J; junction bases left unmatched: 6. There are 13 residues in the CDR3. CDR3 nucleotide sequence: TGTGCCAGCAAGGGGACAGGGGTACGTGGCTACACCTTC. It translates to CASKGTGVRGYTF. Complete variable domain (other parts from reference TRBV9 and TRBJ1-2): DSGVTQTPKHLITATGQRVTLRCSPRSGDLSVYWYQQSLDQGLQFLIQYYNGEERAKGNILERFSAQQFPDLHSELNLSSLELGDSALYFCASKGTGVRGYTFGSGTRLTVV.

This chain connects TRBV9 to TRBJ2-3; D gene unclear. There are 14 residues in the CDR3. CDR1 is SGDLS and CDR2 is YYNGEE in the germline V gene. Between the trimmed V and J ends, which lost 0 bases and 1 base, there was a span of 6 bases. As DNA, the CDR3 is TGTGCCAGCAGCGTAGGTGTGGGCACAGATACGCAGTATTTT. This gives the protein CASSVGVGTDTQYF.

The J gene is TRBJ1-1, the V gene TRBV5-1, with 7 bases aligning to TRBD1. The V gene end was trimmed by 4 bases and the J gene end by 1 base; junction bases not matched to a gene: 7. Germline V gives CDR1 SGHRS, CDR2 YFSETQ. This CDR3 spans 15 amino acids. The CDR3 bases are TGCGCCAGCAGCGGGGGGACAGCGACGAACACTGAAGCTTTCTTT. It translates to CASSGGTATNTEAFF. Variable domain in full (rest from reference TRBV5-1 and TRBJ1-1): KAGVTQTPRYLIKTRGQQVTLSCSPISGHRSVSWYQQTPGQGLQFLFEYFSETQRNKGNFPGRFSGRQFSNSRSEMNVSTLELGDSALYLCASSGGTATNTEAFFGQGTRLTVV.

The gene calls are TRBV27 and TRBJ2-1, with D tentatively TRBD2 (6 bases). The CDR3 length is 15 residues. CDR1 MNHEY and CDR2 SMNVEV come from the germline V gene (reference sequence). V was pared by 10 bases and J by 0 bases, with 16 bases between. CDR3 sequence reads: CATSAGRSSYNEQFF. The CDR3 DNA reads TGTGCCACGTCGGCGGGGAGGAGCTCCTACAATGAGCAGTTCTTC.

This sequence joins TRBV7-8 and TRBJ2-3, with a possible D match to TRBD2 (6 bases). Trimming stripped 3 bases from V and 11 bases from J, with 12 bases between. CDR1 is SGHVS, CDR2 FQNEAQ, per germline. The CDR3 length is 12 residues. The CDR3 protein is CASSFPGELQYF. The CDR3 DNA reads TGTGCCAGCAGCTTTCCGGGGGAACTGCAGTATTTT.

The chain uses TRBV6-4 and TRBJ2-1, with 7 bases identical to TRBD1. CDR1 and CDR2 from the germline V gene are MRHNA and SNTAGT. V dropped 6 bases and J dropped 3; count of bases not matched to a gene: 8. This CDR3 spans 15 amino acids. In DNA form, the CDR3 reads TGTGCCAGCAGCGTCAGACAGGGCAACTACAATGAGCAGTTCTTC. Translating it yields CASSVRQGNYNEQFF.

Turning to this clone: Since no conserved phenylalanine or tryptophan closes the CDR3, a read error is the likely cause. V is TRBV4-1 and J is TRBJ2-7; 11 nucleotides agree with TRBD2. The germline V gene encodes CDR1 MGHRA and CDR2 YSYEKL. The CDR3 is made up of 15 amino acids. CDR3 bases: TGTGCCAGCAGCCCCGGGACTAGCGGACCCTACGAGCAGTACTCC. Protein product: CASSPGTSGPYEQYS.

The V and J genes are TRBV7-8 and TRBJ2-4; tentatively, D is TRBD1 or TRBD2 (5 bases each). Germline V gene data show CDR1 as SGHVS and CDR2 as FQNEAQ. V shed 2 bases and J shed 4 bases, with 15 bases lying between them. The CDR3 has 16 residues. The CDR3 DNA sequence: TGTGCCAGCAGCTTAAAAGAGGGTCAGGGTAAAAACATTCAGTACTTC. Its protein is CASSLKEGQGKNIQYF. Full variable domain (outside the CDR3, taken from reference TRBV7-8 and TRBJ2-4): GAGVSQSPRYKVAKRGQDVALRCDPISGHVSLFWYQQALGQGPEFLTYFQNEAQLDKSGLPSDRFFAERPEGSVSTLKIQRTQQEDSAVYLCASSLKEGQGKNIQYFGAGTRLSVL.

The V and J genes are TRBV5-4 and TRBJ1-1; no clear D. Per the germline V gene, CDR1 is SGHNT and CDR2 is YYREEE (reference sequence). The V gene lost 4 bases and the J gene lost 3 bases, with 10 bases spanning the gap. The CDR3 contains 13 residues. The CDR3 nucleotides read TGTGCCAGCAGCCCCGACGGATACACTGAAGCTTTCTTT. Translating it yields CASSPDGYTEAFF.

The chain joins TRBV6-5 to TRBJ2-1; 9 nucleotides line up with TRBD1. The germline gives CDR1 MNHEY, CDR2 SVGAGI. CDR3 length: 15 residues. The J segment lost 9 bases and the V segment lost 1 base, leaving 7 bases of the junction unmatched. In nucleotides, the CDR3 is TGTGCCAGCAGTTACTTGGGACAGGGTGTCAGTGAGCAGTTCTTC. It yields the protein CASSYLGQGVSEQFF.

The V call is TRBV5-8, the J call TRBJ2-3; no reliable D call. From germline, CDR1 is SGHTS and CDR2 YDEGEE. The CDR3 covers 16 residues. V was shortened by 2 bases and J by 0 bases, with 13 bases between the two germline ends. CDR3 residues: CASSFPSEGSTDTQYF. The CDR3 nucleotides read TGTGCCAGCAGCTTCCCTTCGGAAGGAAGCACAGATACGCAGTATTTT.

This clone was detected once. At one of its ends the junction is not consistent with the germline gene, which may arise from a read error. The chain has TRBV29-1 and TRBJ1-1, with TRBD1 matching 8 bases. CDR3 length equals 12 residues. CDR1 SQVTM and CDR2 ANQGSEA come from the germline V gene. Here the CDR3 DNA reads TGCAGCGTTAGACAGGGGAACTCTGAAGCTTTCTTT. This codes for CSVRQGNSEAFF.

The CDR3 sequence is CASSLRREGREQYF. The CDR3 bases are TGTGCCAGCAGCTTACGGCGGGAGGGCCGAGAGCAGTACTTC. The chain is built from TRBV13 and TRBJ2-7; 9 nucleotides agree with TRBD2. From germline, CDR1 is PRHDT and CDR2 FYEKMQ (reference sequence). This CDR3 contains 14 residues. V lost 2 bases, J lost 7 bases, and 6 bases stayed unmatched.

The J gene is TRBJ1-3, the V gene TRBV28; TRBD1 might be the D (5 bases). The V and J ends lost 2 bases and 0 bases respectively, with 11 bases between them. This CDR3 region has 16 residues. Germline CDR1 and CDR2: MDHEN and SYDVKM. The CDR3: CASSLAQATSGNTIYF. The CDR3 coding sequence is TGTGCCAGCAGTTTAGCACAGGCCACCTCTGGAAACACCATATATTTT.

V gene TRBV6-1 combines with J gene TRBJ2-1; D is unclear. CDR1 and CDR2 from the germline V gene are MNHNS and SASEGT. The length of the CDR3 is 13 residues. V lost 3 bases and J lost 8, with 11 bases in between. As DNA, the CDR3 is TGTGCCAGCAGTGATGTCGCAGACGATGAGCAGTTCTTC. Protein product: CASSDVADDEQFF.

The chain couples TRBV5-6 to TRBJ1-1; D might be TRBD1 (5 bases). Germline CDR1 SGHDT, CDR2 YYEEEE. This CDR3 is 14 amino acids long. The ends were cut back, 4 bases at V and 0 bases at J, with 10 bases in the middle. DNA for the CDR3: TGTGCCAGCAGCACCGGGACGGTGAACACTGAAGCTTTCTTT. It yields the protein CASSTGTVNTEAFF.